The 15 T cell receptor beta chains below were found in one sample sequenced in a study of blood T cell repertoires in COVID-19. Only in-frame clones appear in the TCRdb table, and some are missing; sequencing was by immunoSEQ multiplex PCR. The sample lists some 80,000 clones; over 80% were seen once. Sequencing was done on a sample of peripheral blood. The receptors were gathered from a man at least 80 years old with active or convalescent COVID-19.

This chain links TRBV7-2 with TRBJ1-2, with no clear D. Germline V gene lookup returns CDR1 SGHTA and CDR2 FQGNSA. The CDR3 length is 13 residues. V lost 4 bases and J lost 4, with 10 bases in between. The CDR3, as DNA: TGTGCCAGCAGCTACGACCGGAGCTATGGCTACACCTTC. Its protein is CASSYDRSYGYTF. Full variable domain (outside the CDR3, taken from reference TRBV7-2 and TRBJ1-2): GAGVSQSPSNKVTEKGKDVELRCDPISGHTALYWYRQSLGQGLEFLIYFQGNSAPDKSGLPSDRFSAERTGGSVSTLTIQRTQQEDSAVYLCASSYDRSYGYTFGSGTRLTVV.

The chain links TRBV7-3 to TRBJ2-7; no clear D gene. The V end was cut by 5 bases, the J end by 7 bases, with 15 bases between. Germline CDR1 is SGHTA and CDR2 is FQGTGA. The CDR3 extends over 13 amino acids. The CDR3 reads CASSPGSAGEQYV. The CDR3 nucleotides read TGTGCCAGCAGCCCCGGCAGCGCCGGAGAGCAGTACGTC.

The rearrangement links TRBV11-2 to TRBJ1-6; D remains unclear. The germline V and J ends were trimmed by 1 base and 9 bases, with 10 bases remaining between them. Germline CDR1 is SGHAT and CDR2 is FQNNGV. The CDR3 runs 14 residues. Here the CDR3 reads CASSLGGFRSPLHF. The CDR3 coding sequence is TGTGCCAGCAGCTTAGGCGGGTTTCGTTCACCCCTCCACTTT.

This chain joins TRBV6-6 and TRBJ1-2, with D perhaps matching TRBD1 (5 bases). Germline CDR1 is MNHNY and CDR2 is SVGAGI (reference sequence). Deletions cut 10 bases from V and 4 bases from J, with 13 bases between. CDR3 size: 12 residues. CDR3 protein: CAIGGRTYGYTF. The CDR3 DNA is TGTGCCATCGGGGGACGGACCTATGGCTACACCTTC.

The sample holds one count of this clone. The chain links TRBV28 to TRBJ2-1; D perhaps matches TRBD2 (5 bases). The CDR3 contains 16 residues. V lost 7 bases and J lost 1, with 17 bases in between. The germline CDR1 and CDR2 sequences are MDHEN and SYDVKM. The CDR3, as DNA: TGTGCCAGCACCGAGGGCGGCAGGAGGTCCTACAATGAGCAGTTCTTC. Encoded protein: CASTEGGRRSYNEQFF.

The rearrangement links TRBV10-1 to TRBJ2-7; D is ambiguous. Trimming removed 9 bases from V and 0 bases from J, with 18 bases in between. The CDR3 totals 15 residues. Germline V gives CDR1 WNHNN, CDR2 SYGVQD (reference sequence). CDR3: CARSPVQESSYEQYV. The CDR3 nucleotides are TGCGCCAGATCTCCCGTGCAGGAAAGCTCCTACGAGCAGTACGTC.

The chain joins TRBV18 to TRBJ2-3, with TRBD1 matching over 9 bases. Germline CDR1 KGHSH, CDR2 LQKENI. CDR3 length equals 16 residues. V was pared by 1 base and J by 4 bases, with 6 bases of the junction left unmatched. CDR3 nucleotides: TGTGCCAGCTCACCACTGCGGACAGGGGAAGCAGATACGCAGTATTTT. Its translation is CASSPLRTGEADTQYF.

The chain couples TRBV18 to TRBJ2-5; D is ambiguous. The ends were cut back, 0 bases at V and 5 bases at J, with 4 bases in the middle. Germline V gene sequence: CDR1 KGHSH, CDR2 LQKENI. This CDR3 comprises 12 residues. In DNA, the CDR3 is TGTGCCAGCTCACCACCTCTGGAGACCCAGTACTTC. It codes for CASSPPLETQYF. Full variable domain (outside the CDR3, taken from reference TRBV18 and TRBJ2-5): NAGVMQNPRHLVRRRGQEARLRCSPMKGHSHVYWYRQLPEEGLKFMVYLQKENIIDESGMPKERFSAEFPKEGPSILRIQQVVRGDSAAYFCASSPPLETQYFGPGTRLLVL.

The chain couples TRBV18 to TRBJ1-2; 9 positions agree with TRBD1. Germline CDR1 and CDR2: KGHSH and LQKENI. CDR3 length: 14 residues. The junction had 6 bases not matched to a gene; V was cut back by 6 bases and J by 4 bases. The DNA of the CDR3 is TGTGCCAGCTCGGGACAGGGACACCTCTATGGCTACACCTTC. Protein: CASSGQGHLYGYTF.

This chain links TRBV5-1 with TRBJ1-4; 7 nucleotides align to TRBD1. CDR3 length: 15 amino acids. Germline V gene data show CDR1 as SGHRS and CDR2 as YFSETQ. V shed 0 bases and J 5 bases; nucleotides not matched to a gene: 4. CDR3 in DNA: TGCGCCAGCAGCTTGGAGGGGACAGAAAATGAAAAACTGTTTTTT. Translation: CASSLEGTENEKLFF.

The chain has TRBV4-1 and TRBJ2-2; 10 bases match TRBD2. Trimming cost V 3 bases and J 4 bases; bases outside gene matches: 5. Germline V gives CDR1 MGHRA, CDR2 YSYEKL. The CDR3 contains 16 residues. The CDR3 DNA follows: TGCGCCAGCAGCCAGCCTAGCGGGAGTATCACCGGGGAGCTGTTTTTT. Protein sequence: CASSQPSGSITGELFF.

The rearrangement links TRBV10-3 to TRBJ1-3, with 10 bases aligning to TRBD1. CDR3 length equals 15 residues. Trimming cost V 9 bases and J 3 bases; bases outside gene matches: 8. Per germline, CDR1 ENHRY and CDR2 SYGVKD. The CDR3 loop reads CAISGTGVSGNTIYF. CDR3 sequence (DNA): TGTGCCATATCCGGGACAGGGGTGAGTGGAAACACCATATATTTT.

V is TRBV28 and J is TRBJ1-2; tentative D call: TRBD1 (5 bases). The germline CDR1 and CDR2 sequences are MDHEN and SYDVKM. The ends were cut back, 2 bases at V and 3 bases at J, with 10 bases in the middle. The CDR3 is made up of 14 amino acids. CDR3 DNA: TGTGCCAGCAGTTTAGCAGGGATTGACTATGGCTACACCTTC. Translating it yields CASSLAGIDYGYTF.

The V and J genes are TRBV12-2 and TRBJ2-7; whether TRBD2, the table's D call, matches the DNA was not checked. TRBV12-2 is deemed a pseudogene. This CDR3 region has 13 residues. CDR3 nucleotide sequence: TGTGCAAGTCACGTCGTGAGCTCCTACGAGCAGTACGTC. This translates into CASHVVSSYEQYV.

This clone was detected only once. Additional DNA sequences in this sample encode the identical CDR3. The genes are TRBV5-1 and TRBJ1-1; the D is unclear. Germline CDR1 is SGHRS and CDR2 is YFSETQ. CDR3 length: 14 residues. V lost 0 bases and J lost 0, with 6 bases in between. CDR3 coding DNA: TGCGCCAGCAGCTTGGACACAGTGAACACTGAAGCTTTCTTT. This codes for CASSLDTVNTEAFF.